This passage covers 9 T cell receptor beta chains from one sample sequenced in a study of CD8+ T cells in alopecia areata. Sequencing relied on a cDNA template that was reverse transcribed from extracted RNA. Assay: immunoSEQ multiplex PCR; the TCRdb copy retains only in-frame clones and omits some. The sample includes around 290,000 clones, 55% to 75% of them seen just once. Treatment specified: oral pan-JAK inhibitor, 5-10 mg twice daily. The input for sequencing was CD4+ T cells sorted from blood, taken at week 24, from a patient treated with tofacitinib. The source of these receptors is a human donor with alopecia areata.

The chain combines TRBV30 with TRBJ2-5; 9 nucleotides align to TRBD1. Germline V gives CDR1 GTSNPN, CDR2 SVGIG (reference sequence). This CDR3 region has 13 residues. V dropped 8 bases and J dropped 5; count of bases not matched to a gene: 9. For the CDR3, the DNA is TGTGCCGGCCACAGGGGGCGCGTCGAGACCCAGTACTTC. Residues: CAGHRGRVETQYF.

The gene calls are TRBV7-3 and TRBJ2-5; D ambiguous. Trimming took 3 bases from V and 3 from J, leaving 8 bases between them. The CDR3 is 13 amino acids. Germline lookup yields CDR1 SGHTA and CDR2 FQGTGA. DNA of the CDR3: TGTGCCAGCAGCTTCGATCGGGAAGAGACCCAGTACTTC. Translation gives CASSFDREETQYF.

The J gene is TRBJ2-6, the V gene TRBV10-3, with D perhaps TRBD2 (5 bases). CDR1 is ENHRY and CDR2 is SYGVKD in the germline V gene. This CDR3 is 15 amino acids long. V lost 6 bases and J 0 bases, leaving 9 bases between the germline ends. The chain's CDR3 is CAIRDRDSGANVLTF. The DNA of the CDR3 is TGTGCCATCAGGGACCGGGACTCTGGGGCCAACGTCCTGACTTTC.

The V call is TRBV30, the J call TRBJ2-1; no definite D call. CDR3 size: 15 residues. Looked up from germline, CDR1 is GTSNPN and CDR2 is SVGIG (reference sequence). V lost 5 bases to trimming and J lost 2 bases, with 16 bases between them. The CDR3, as DNA: TGTGCCTGGTCATACGGACGGGCGGCCTACAATGAGCAGTTCTTC. Its protein product is CAWSYGRAAYNEQFF.

This clone has more than one count but fewer than ten. The chain joins TRBV11-2 to TRBJ2-2; D uncertain. Between the trimmed V and J ends, which lost 4 bases and 1 base, there was a span of 4 bases. Looked up from germline, CDR1 is SGHAT and CDR2 is FQNNGV. The length of the CDR3 is 13 residues. CDR3 sequence reads: CASSSVNTGELFF. As DNA, the CDR3 is TGTGCCAGCAGCTCGGTGAACACCGGGGAGCTGTTTTTT.

Regarding this clone: Additional DNA sequences in this sample encode the identical CDR3. The chain carries TRBV30 and TRBJ1-1; D is undetermined. The V gene lost 1 base and the J gene lost 5 bases, with 5 bases spanning the gap. This CDR3 contains 11 residues. The germline gives CDR1 GTSNPN, CDR2 SVGIG (reference sequence). In nucleotides, the CDR3 is TGTGCCTGGAGTGGGAGGACTGAAGCTTTCTTT. Its translation is CAWSGRTEAFF. Full variable domain (outside the CDR3, taken from reference TRBV30 and TRBJ1-1): SQTIHQWPATLVQPVGSPLSLECTVEGTSNPNLYWYRQAAGRGLQLLFYSVGIGQISSEVPQNLSASRPQDRQFILSSKKLLLSDSGFYLCAWSGRTEAFFGQGTRLTVV.

In DNA form, the CDR3 reads TGCAGCGTTGGGACAGGTATAGAGGAGACCCAGTACTTC. Protein: CSVGTGIEETQYF. V and J are TRBV29-1 and TRBJ2-5; 7 nucleotides agree with TRBD1. J was trimmed by 5 bases and V by 4 bases; bases with no gene match: 7. Germline loops: CDR1 SQVTM, CDR2 ANQGSEA. There are 13 residues in the CDR3.

The J gene is TRBJ2-2, the V gene TRBV5-6; 7 bases match TRBD1. This CDR3 contains 16 residues. Germline V gene data show CDR1 as SGHDT and CDR2 as YYEEEE. V trimming: 0 bases; J trimming: 1 base; junction bases outside the gene matches: 3. CDR3 region: CASSLERGRNTGELFF. The CDR3 DNA sequence: TGTGCCAGCAGCTTGGAAAGGGGGCGGAACACCGGGGAGCTGTTTTTT.

The rearrangement links TRBV5-1 to TRBJ2-1, with 10 bases that match TRBD2. Germline-derived CDR1 and CDR2 are SGHRS and YFSETQ. The V and J ends lost 0 bases and 9 bases, in that order; junction bases with no gene match: 6. This CDR3 contains 15 residues. CDR3 DNA: TGCGCCAGCAGCTTGGATCTAGCGGGGGTAGGTGAGCAGTTCTTC. The encoded protein is CASSLDLAGVGEQFF.